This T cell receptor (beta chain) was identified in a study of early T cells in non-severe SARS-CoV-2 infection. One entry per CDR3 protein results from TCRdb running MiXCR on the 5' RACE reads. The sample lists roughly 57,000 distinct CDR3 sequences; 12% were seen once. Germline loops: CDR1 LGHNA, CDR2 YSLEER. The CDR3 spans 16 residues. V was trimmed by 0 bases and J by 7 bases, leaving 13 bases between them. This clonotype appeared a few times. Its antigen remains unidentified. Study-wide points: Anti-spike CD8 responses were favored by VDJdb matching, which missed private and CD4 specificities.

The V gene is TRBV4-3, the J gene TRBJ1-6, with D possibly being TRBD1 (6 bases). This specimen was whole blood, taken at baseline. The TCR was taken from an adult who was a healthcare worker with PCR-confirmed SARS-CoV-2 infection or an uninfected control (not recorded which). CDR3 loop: CASSQDRPGTNSPLHF. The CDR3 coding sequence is TGCGCCAGCAGCCAAGATCGGCCAGGGACAAATTCACCCCTCCACTTT.